This T cell receptor beta chain originates from a study of PD-1 blockade in classical Hodgkin lymphoma. Study at large: Nivolumab dosed at 3 mg/kg went to patients intravenously every 2 weeks.

Regarding time point: cycle 4 day 1 (C4D1), after 6 weeks of nivolumab. All trial patients relapsed after autologous stem cell transplantation. Sequenced by immunoSEQ multiplex PCR; TCRdb stores in-frame clones only, minus some. The repertoire holds over 85,000 clones, with about 92% as singletons. CDR1 GTSNPN and CDR2 SVGIG come from the germline V gene (reference sequence). V was cut by 1 base and J by 5 bases, with 6 bases left in between. This CDR3 has 13 amino acids. The V call is TRBV30, the J call TRBJ1-6; D ambiguous. Sample: peripheral blood mononuclear cells (PBMCs), taken before the fourth cycle of nivolumab. This clonotype was obtained from a human donor with classical Hodgkin lymphoma. As DNA, the CDR3 is TGTGCCTGGAGTGGCACGGATAATTCACCCCTCCACTTT. Its protein is CAWSGTDNSPLHF. The full variable domain, in which reference TRBV30 and TRBJ1-6 provide the parts outside the CDR3, is SQTIHQWPATLVQPVGSPLSLECTVEGTSNPNLYWYRQAAGRGLQLLFYSVGIGQISSEVPQNLSASRPQDRQFILSSKKLLLSDSGFYLCAWSGTDNSPLHFGNGTRLTVT.